These T cell receptor beta chains were read from a single sample in a study of liver allograft versus peripheral blood T cells. Using its own MiXCR run on the reads, TCRdb lists one record per CDR3 protein. This sample carries around 17,000 distinct CDR3 sequences, 20% to 25% of them seen once, and the ten largest clones take roughly 13%. The receptors shown here come from a human patient who had a liver transplant. Some T cells may be the graft donor's. Both conserved end residues are part of each CDR3. D genes are given only for firm matches. Rows may omit the clone size; those that give it use once, few, many or a size class.

V gene,D gene,J gene,clone size,CDR3 protein,CDR3 DNA
TRBV20-1,-,TRBJ2-3,-,CSARGPFGPDTQYF,TGCAGTGCTAGAGGTCCATTCGGACCAGATACGCAGTATTTT
TRBV9,-,TRBJ1-1,-,CASSVAPNTEAFF,TGTGCCAGCAGCGTAGCCCCGAACACTGAAGCTTTCTTT
TRBV7-9,-,TRBJ1-3,-,CASSEQGSPGNTIYF,TGTGCCAGCAGTGAACAGGGAAGCCCTGGAAACACCATATATTTT
TRBV29-1,TRBD1,TRBJ1-2,medium-sized,CSVERTGGYGYTF,TGCAGCGTTGAGAGAACAGGGGGCTATGGCTACACCTTC
TRBV5-1,TRBD2,TRBJ2-1,-,CASSYLAGAYNEQFF,TGCGCCAGCAGCTACCTAGCGGGAGCCTACAATGAGCAGTTCTTC
TRBV29-1,TRBD2,TRBJ2-5,medium-sized,CSVRHRTSRETQYF,TGCAGCGTAAGGCATAGGACTAGCCGGGAGACCCAGTACTTC
TRBV7-3,-,TRBJ1-4,few,CASSPPPGGPNTSDTNEKLFF,TGTGCCAGCAGCCCACCCCCGGGTGGACCAAATACGTCGGACACTAATGAAAAACTGTTTTTT
TRBV9,TRBD2,TRBJ2-5,-,CASSVAPGGGEETQYF,TGTGCCAGCAGCGTAGCCCCTGGGGGGGGAGAAGAGACCCAGTACTTC
TRBV19,TRBD1,TRBJ1-4,many,CATQEMDRGNEKLFF,TGTGCCACCCAAGAAATGGACAGGGGGAATGAAAAACTGTTTTTT
TRBV29-1,TRBD1,TRBJ1-1,medium-sized,CSARDRRRGTEAFF,TGCAGCGCCAGGGACAGGCGGAGGGGAACTGAAGCTTTCTTT
TRBV19,-,TRBJ1-3,few,CASGAGTPTIYF,TGTGCCAGCGGGGCCGGGACACCCACCATATATTTT
TRBV10-3,TRBD2,TRBJ2-1,medium-sized,CAISEKGTSGSNEQFF,TGTGCCATCAGTGAGAAAGGGACTAGCGGTAGCAATGAGCAGTTCTTC